Sequencing of this T cell receptor (beta chain) was carried out in a study of T cell responses to AZD1222 COVID-19 vaccine. Libraries were prepared by immunoSEQ multiplex PCR; TCRdb keeps only in-frame clonotypes and omits some of them. The data contain about 140,000 clones, about nine tenths of them singletons. A note on this clone: The antigen is undetermined.

General study findings and limits: Most donors were white British and more were female, and clonal diversity was possibly underestimated. After two AZD1222 doses, spike-specific TCR breadth and depth rose versus day 0. Reportedly, nearly half the spike-specific TCRs target unmutated variant regions.

Trimming pared 3 bases from V and 2 bases from J, leaving 11 bases between. This CDR3 is 14 amino acids long. Germline values: CDR1 ENHRY, CDR2 SYGVKD. This TCR came from an adult who received the AZD1222 COVID-19 vaccine. V is TRBV10-3 and J is TRBJ2-7, with D possibly TRBD1 on 6 matching bases. The sample was peripheral blood, taken 28 days after the second AZD1222 dose. The CDR3 DNA follows: TGTGCCATCAGTGAATCAGGGGAGACCTACGAGCAGTACTTC. It translates to CAISESGETYEQYF.